This TCR beta chain was captured in a study of siplizumab effects on memory and regulatory T cells. Findings of the study overall: Unstimulated naive T cells seemed to show more diversity than memory cells did, and they also seemed to be among the major contributors to the alloresponse. Among alloreactive clones, only a minor fraction mapped to unstimulated subsets. Siplizumab produced a significant drop in alloreactive sequences attributable to unstimulated CD4+ memory cells.

Germline V lookup: CDR1 SGHNT, CDR2 YYREEE (reference sequence). V gave up 0 bases and J gave up 5 bases, with 6 bases separating them. The CDR3 runs 13 residues. A word on this clone: The antigen is not known.

Assayed TCR templates numbered roughly 100,000 for each sample. Only in-frame clones appear in the TCRdb table, and some are missing; sequencing was by immunoSEQ multiplex PCR. The data show approximately 94,000 clones, more than 85% seen once. The clonotype originates from a human donor in good health. Material: CD4+ T cells sorted from blood. The chain carries TRBV5-4 and TRBJ1-5; D unresolved. CDR3 nucleotides: TGTGCCAGCAGCTTGGATGAAGATCAGCCCCAGCATTTT. It encodes CASSLDEDQPQHF.